This T cell receptor beta chain was sequenced during a study of graft-versus-host responses after intestinal transplantation (dated by TCRdb to the early 2020s). With respect to the entire study: The transplants that recipients received were multivisceral, liver-intestinal, or isolated intestinal. Bulk TCR-beta CDR3 sequencing was used to track graft-versus-host and host-versus-graft alloreactive T cell clones in the graft, circulation and bone marrow after intestinal transplantation. The cohort enrolled roughly 25 intestinal transplant recipients including one retransplant, and a few patients lacking pretransplant specimens were excluded. Every recipient was given anti-thymocyte globulin induction, then maintenance tacrolimus and steroids for around three years. Donor T cell macrochimerism was defined as a peak of at least 4% donor T cells among recipient peripheral blood mononuclear cells. Rather than being sequenced by the commercial service, samples from a few later patients were sequenced in-house on an Illumina MiSeq and processed with MiXCR. Alloreactive clones were identified by sequencing pre-transplant mixed lymphocyte reaction products and comparing these products with unstimulated pre-transplant donor and recipient T cells.

Beyond this particular receptor, the publication reports: The conclusions were limited by the relatively low number and heterogeneity of the intestinal transplant patients. Peak levels of circulating GvH clones were associated with declines in HvG clones early after transplant. GvH clones were found in recipient bone marrow, and some of the GvH clones appeared earlier in ileal mucosa or blood, which is consistent with an intestinal mucosal origin. Patients with donor T cell macrochimerism had high GvH to HvG T cell clonal ratios in their allografts.

The meaning of the sample's time point label: cells obtained before transplantation from donor or recipient. CD3+CD4+ and CD3+CD8+ populations were FACS-sorted from unstimulated pre-transplant donor and recipient cells taken from spleen or lymph nodes. Points on this clone: Its cognate antigen has yet to be identified. Nothing much larger sits one base from this clone, and base qualities are not available.

The library was prepared using the immunoSEQ multiplex PCR assay. In most patients, genomic DNA was isolated using the Qiagen DNeasy Blood and Tissue Kit and sent frozen to Adaptive Biotechnologies for TCR sequencing. For most patients, high-throughput TCR-beta CDR3 sequencing of genomic DNA was performed by Adaptive Biotechnologies. From the authors' description of their analysis: Adaptive's ImmunoSEQ software supplied the TCR sequencing data for 15 to 20 patients, while MiXCR and VDJtools were used to process three other patients. CD4 versus CD8 sorting errors were corrected by removing sequences found in both subsets at a frequency ratio below 5:1. CDR3 nucleotide sequences shared by donor and recipient were removed because the origin of these sequences could not be assigned. At least 2-fold expansion over unstimulated cells and a minimum CFSE-low frequency of 0.002% (template counts) or 0.001% (read counts) were required for clones to be classified as alloreactive. A clone was considered mappable if detected in the sequenced pre-transplant spleen, lymph node, or MLR CFSE-low populations of the donor or recipient. The cumulative frequency of alloreactive clones was calculated as a percentage of all sequences, weighted by copy number. The clones in this table, taken by TCRdb from immuneACCESS, are in-frame only. Not every clone is retained; where verified, under half of the shortfall comes from an unresolved V gene, and the cause of the rest is unknown. Clone size and the V and J calls come from that table; the DNA yielded D and trimming. Counted in this sample were around 24,000 clones; 82% of them appeared once. The top ten clones comprise around 0.9% of the sample.

The germline V and J ends show losses of 2 bases and 2 bases respectively, and no gene match explains 6 bases of the junction. The CDR3 contains 16 residues, cysteine and phenylalanine counted. CDR3 DNA is the only sequence kept; it has 48 bases, read in frame from the first base. CDR1 and CDR2, looked up from the germline V gene (reference sequence), are MNHEY and SMNVEV. The source material was unstimulated CD8+ T cells sorted from spleen or lymph node cells, sampled before transplant. This receptor chain uses TRBV27 and TRBJ2-1; TRBD2 fits 7 bases in the junction. The clonotype was recovered from a human donor who was the organ donor for an intestinal transplant. The DNA is TGTGCCAGCAGTTTAGGCTCGGGGGGAACCTACAATGAGCAGTTCTTC. Translated, it gives CASSLGSGGTYNEQFF.